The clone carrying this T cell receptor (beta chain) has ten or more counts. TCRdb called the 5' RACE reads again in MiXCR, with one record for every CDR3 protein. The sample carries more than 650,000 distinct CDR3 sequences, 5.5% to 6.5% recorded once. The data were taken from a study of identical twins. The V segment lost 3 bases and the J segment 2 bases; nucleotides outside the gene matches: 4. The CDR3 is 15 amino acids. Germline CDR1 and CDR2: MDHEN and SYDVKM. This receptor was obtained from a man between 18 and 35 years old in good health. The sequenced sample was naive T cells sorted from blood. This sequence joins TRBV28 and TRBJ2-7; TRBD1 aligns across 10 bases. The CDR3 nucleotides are TGTGCCAGCAGTTTCGCAGGACAGGGGGCCTACGAGCAGTACTTC. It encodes CASSFAGQGAYEQYF.